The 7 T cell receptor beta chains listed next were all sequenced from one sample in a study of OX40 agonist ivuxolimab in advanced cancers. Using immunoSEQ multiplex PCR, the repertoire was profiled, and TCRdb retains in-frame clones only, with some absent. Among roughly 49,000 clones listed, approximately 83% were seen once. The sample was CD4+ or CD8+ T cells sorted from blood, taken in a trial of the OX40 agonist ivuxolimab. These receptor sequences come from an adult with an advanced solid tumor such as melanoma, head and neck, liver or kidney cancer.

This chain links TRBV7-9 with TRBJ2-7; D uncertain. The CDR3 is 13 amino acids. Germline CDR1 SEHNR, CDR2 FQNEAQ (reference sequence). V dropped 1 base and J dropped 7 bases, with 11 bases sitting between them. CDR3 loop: CASSLGTSREQYF. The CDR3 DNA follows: TGTGCCAGCAGCTTAGGCACCTCGAGGGAGCAGTACTTC.

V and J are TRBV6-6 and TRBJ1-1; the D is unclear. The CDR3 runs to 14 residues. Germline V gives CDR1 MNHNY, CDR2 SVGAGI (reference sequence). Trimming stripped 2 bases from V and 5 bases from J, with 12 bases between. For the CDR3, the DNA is TGTGCCAGCAGTTACCCCTTCGGCAGTACTGAAGCTTTCTTT. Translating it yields CASSYPFGSTEAFF.

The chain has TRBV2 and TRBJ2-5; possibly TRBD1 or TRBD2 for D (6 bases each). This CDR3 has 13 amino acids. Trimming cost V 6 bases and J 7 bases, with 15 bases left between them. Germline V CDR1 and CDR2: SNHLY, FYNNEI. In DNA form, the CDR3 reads TGTGCCAGCAGGGAGGGGGTGATGGGGACCCAGTACTTC. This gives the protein CASREGVMGTQYF.

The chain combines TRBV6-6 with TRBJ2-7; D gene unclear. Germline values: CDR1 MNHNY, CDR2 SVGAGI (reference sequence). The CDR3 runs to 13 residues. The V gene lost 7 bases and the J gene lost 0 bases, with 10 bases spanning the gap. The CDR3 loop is CASTAPGSYEQYF. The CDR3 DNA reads TGTGCCAGCACCGCTCCGGGCTCCTACGAGCAGTACTTC.

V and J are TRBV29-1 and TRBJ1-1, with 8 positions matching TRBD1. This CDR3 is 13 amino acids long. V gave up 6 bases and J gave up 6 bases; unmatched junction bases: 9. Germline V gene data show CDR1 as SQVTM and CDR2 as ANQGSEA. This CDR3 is CSVGTGTYAEAFF. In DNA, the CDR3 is TGCAGCGTCGGGACAGGAACCTACGCTGAAGCTTTCTTT.

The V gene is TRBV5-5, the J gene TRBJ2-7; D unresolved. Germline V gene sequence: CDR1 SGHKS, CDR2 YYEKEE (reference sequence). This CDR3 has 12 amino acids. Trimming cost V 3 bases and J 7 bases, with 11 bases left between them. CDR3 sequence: CASSSAPWEQYF. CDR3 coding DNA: TGTGCCAGCAGCTCGGCACCCTGGGAGCAGTACTTC.

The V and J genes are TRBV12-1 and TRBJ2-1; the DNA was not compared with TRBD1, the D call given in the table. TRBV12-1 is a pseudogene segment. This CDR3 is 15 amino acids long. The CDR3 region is CASSLSGTEYNEQFF. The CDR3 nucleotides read TGTGCCAGCAGCCTATCCGGGACAGAGTACAATGAGCAGTTCTTC.